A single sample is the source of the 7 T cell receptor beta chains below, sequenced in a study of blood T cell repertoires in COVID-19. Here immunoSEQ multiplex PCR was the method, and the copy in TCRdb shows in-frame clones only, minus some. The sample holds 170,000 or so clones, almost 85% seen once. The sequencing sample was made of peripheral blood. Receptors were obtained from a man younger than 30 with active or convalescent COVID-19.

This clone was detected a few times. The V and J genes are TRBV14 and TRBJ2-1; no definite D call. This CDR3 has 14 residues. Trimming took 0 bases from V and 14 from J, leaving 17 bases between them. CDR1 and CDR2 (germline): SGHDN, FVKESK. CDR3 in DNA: TGTGCCAGCAGCCAAGAACCCAGCCCCCCCCTAGAGTTCTTC. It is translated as CASSQEPSPPLEFF.

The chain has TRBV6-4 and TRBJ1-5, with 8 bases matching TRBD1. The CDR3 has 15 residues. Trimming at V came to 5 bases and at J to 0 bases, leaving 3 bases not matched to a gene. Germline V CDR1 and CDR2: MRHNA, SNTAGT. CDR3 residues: CASSPQGDSNQPQHF. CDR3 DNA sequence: TGTGCCAGCAGTCCACAGGGGGATAGCAATCAGCCCCAGCATTTT.

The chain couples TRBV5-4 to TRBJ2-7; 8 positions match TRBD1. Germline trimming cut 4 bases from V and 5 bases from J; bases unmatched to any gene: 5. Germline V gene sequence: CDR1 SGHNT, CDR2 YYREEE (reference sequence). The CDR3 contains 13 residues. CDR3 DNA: TGTGCCAGCAGCCCGGACAGGGCAGACGAGCAGTACTTC. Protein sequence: CASSPDRADEQYF.

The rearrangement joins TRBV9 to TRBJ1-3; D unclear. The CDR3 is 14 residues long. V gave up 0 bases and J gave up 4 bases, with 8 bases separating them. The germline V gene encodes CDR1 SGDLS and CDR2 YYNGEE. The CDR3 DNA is TGTGCCAGCAGCGTAGGAGCCGGGGGAAACACCATATATTTT. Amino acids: CASSVGAGGNTIYF.

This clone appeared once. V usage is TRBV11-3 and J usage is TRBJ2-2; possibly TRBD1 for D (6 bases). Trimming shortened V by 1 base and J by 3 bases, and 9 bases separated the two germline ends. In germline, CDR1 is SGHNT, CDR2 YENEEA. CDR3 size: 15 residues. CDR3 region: CASSLARGYTGELFF. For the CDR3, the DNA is TGTGCCAGCAGCTTAGCAAGGGGGTACACCGGGGAGCTGTTTTTT.

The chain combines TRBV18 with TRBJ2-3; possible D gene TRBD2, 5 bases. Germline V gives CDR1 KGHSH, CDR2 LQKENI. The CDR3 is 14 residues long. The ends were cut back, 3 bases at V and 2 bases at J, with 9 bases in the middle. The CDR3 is CASSPGLNTDTQYF. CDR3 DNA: TGTGCCAGCTCACCTGGACTGAACACAGATACGCAGTATTTT.

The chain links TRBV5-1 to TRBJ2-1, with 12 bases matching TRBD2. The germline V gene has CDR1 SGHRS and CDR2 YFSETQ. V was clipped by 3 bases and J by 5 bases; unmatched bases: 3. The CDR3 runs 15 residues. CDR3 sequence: CASSSSGGVHNEQFF. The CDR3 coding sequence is TGCGCCAGCAGCTCTAGCGGGGGGGTCCACAATGAGCAGTTCTTC.